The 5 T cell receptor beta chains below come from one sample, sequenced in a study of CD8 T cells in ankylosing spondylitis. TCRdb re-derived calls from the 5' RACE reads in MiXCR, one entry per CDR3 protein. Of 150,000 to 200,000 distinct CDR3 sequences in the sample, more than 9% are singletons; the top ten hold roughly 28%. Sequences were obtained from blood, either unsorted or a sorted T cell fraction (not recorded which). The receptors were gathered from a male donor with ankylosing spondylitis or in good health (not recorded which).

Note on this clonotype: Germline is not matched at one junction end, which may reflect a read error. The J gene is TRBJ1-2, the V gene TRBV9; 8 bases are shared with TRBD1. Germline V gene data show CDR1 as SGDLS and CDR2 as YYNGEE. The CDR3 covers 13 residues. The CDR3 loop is CVSSAAGGRGYTF. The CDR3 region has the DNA TGTGTCAGCAGCGCCGCAGGGGGCCGGGGCTACACCTTC. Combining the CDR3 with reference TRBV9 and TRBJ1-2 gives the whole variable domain DSGVTQTPKHLITATGQRVTLRCSPRSGDLSVYWYQQSLDQGLQFLIQYYNGEERAKGNILERFSAQQFPDLHSELNLSSLELGDSALYFCVSSAAGGRGYTFGSGTRLTVV.

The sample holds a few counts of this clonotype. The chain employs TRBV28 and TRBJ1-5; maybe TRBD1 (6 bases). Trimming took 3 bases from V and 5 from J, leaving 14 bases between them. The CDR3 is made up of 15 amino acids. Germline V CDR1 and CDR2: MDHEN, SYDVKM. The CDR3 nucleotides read TGTGCCAGCAGTTTTGTAGGGGGAGTTCATCAGCCCCAGCATTTT. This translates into CASSFVGGVHQPQHF.

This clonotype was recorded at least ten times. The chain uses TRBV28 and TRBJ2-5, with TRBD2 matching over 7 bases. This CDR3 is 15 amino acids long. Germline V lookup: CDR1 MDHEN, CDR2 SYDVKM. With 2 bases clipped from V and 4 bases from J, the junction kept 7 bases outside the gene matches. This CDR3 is CASSLRGGSLETQYF. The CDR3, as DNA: TGTGCCAGCAGTTTAAGAGGCGGGAGTCTAGAGACCCAGTACTTC.

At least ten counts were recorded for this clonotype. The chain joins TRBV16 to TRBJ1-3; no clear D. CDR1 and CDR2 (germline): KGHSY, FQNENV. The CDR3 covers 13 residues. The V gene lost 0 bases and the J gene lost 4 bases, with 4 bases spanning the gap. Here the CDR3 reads CASSQSLGNTIYF. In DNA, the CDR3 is TGTGCCAGCAGCCAATCGCTAGGAAACACCATATATTTT.

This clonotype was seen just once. CDR3 residues: CASSQGGNTDTQYF. As DNA, the CDR3 is TGCGCCAGCAGCCAAGGGGGGAACACAGATACGCAGTATTTT. The rearrangement uses TRBV4-3 and TRBJ2-3, with D possibly called TRBD1 or TRBD2 (5 bases each). The CDR3 contains 14 residues. V lost 1 base to trimming and J lost 2 bases, with 7 bases between them. The germline V gene has CDR1 LGHNA and CDR2 YSLEER.